This TCR beta chain was sequenced in a study of cytomegalovirus exposure and HLA in healthy donors. Study-wide results and limits: The listing of 150 to 200 TCR beta chains classed them as cytomegalovirus-associated.

This clone occurred a few times. As yet, its antigen is unknown. This PCR relied on a set of 60 Vbeta primers and 13 Jbeta primers. Clones were sequenced by immunoSEQ multiplex PCR, and TCRdb holds only the in-frame ones, with some missing. The sample yields over 200,000 clones, about two thirds seen once. The length of the CDR3 is 12 residues. Germline-derived CDR1 and CDR2 are SGHRS and YFSETQ. The V end lost 9 bases, the J end lost 4 bases, and 13 bases lay between the germline ends. This TCR was sampled from a man between 40 and 49 years old in good health and CMV-seropositive. Material for sequencing was PBMCs. V and J are TRBV5-1 and TRBJ1-2; unclear D gene. DNA for the CDR3: TGCGCCACCTCGACTGACCGCTATGGCTACACCTTC. Translating gives CATSTDRYGYTF.